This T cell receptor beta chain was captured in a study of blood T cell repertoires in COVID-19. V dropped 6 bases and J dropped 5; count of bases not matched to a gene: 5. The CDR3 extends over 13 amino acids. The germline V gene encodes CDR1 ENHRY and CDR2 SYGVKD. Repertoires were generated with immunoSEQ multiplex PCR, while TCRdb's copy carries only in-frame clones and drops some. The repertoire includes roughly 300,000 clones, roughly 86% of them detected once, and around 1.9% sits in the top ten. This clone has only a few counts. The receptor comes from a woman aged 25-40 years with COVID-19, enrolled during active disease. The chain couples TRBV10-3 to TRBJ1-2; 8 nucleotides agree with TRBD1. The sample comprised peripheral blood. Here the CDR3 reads CAIRTDREYGYTF. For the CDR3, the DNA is TGTGCCATCAGAACGGACAGGGAATATGGCTACACCTTC.